This TCR beta chain was found in a study of T cell repertoires in cytomegalovirus infection. Turning to the study itself: In public TCR beta signatures, there were indications of both CMV infection and matching HLA type. Study-wide findings and caveats: Summed frequency of shared TCR beta families picked out CMV carriers who also had the relevant HLA. HLA-C-restricted CMV clonotypes gave the most frequent clonotype in two of eight donors.

TCRdb reanalysed the reads using MiXCR and keeps one entry per CDR3 protein. Altogether roughly 640,000 distinct CDR3 sequences are present, roughly a quarter being singletons, with the ten largest covering around 8%. This CDR3 has 16 amino acids. V gave up 3 bases and J gave up 1 base, with 16 bases separating them. Note on this clonotype: Its antigen remains unidentified.

Sequenced sample: CD8+ T cells from PBMCs. This sequence joins TRBV12-3 or TRBV12-4 and TRBJ2-7; D ambiguous. This clonotype was obtained from a human donor in good health (CMV status not recorded). Some clones in this sample may be carry-over from other donors' samples. CDR3 coding DNA: TGTGCCAGCAGTTTTCGAACAGAAGTCAAATCCTACGAGCAGTACTTC. Its translation: CASSFRTEVKSYEQYF.